The 2 T cell receptor beta chains presented below share a single source sample, sequenced in a study of T cells in Graves' hyperthyroidism and ophthalmopathy. The investigators amplified TCR beta CDR3 regions from RNA transcripts. A set of HTBI primers served as the primers for a first-round RT-PCR of the TCR CDR3. TCRdb independently ran MiXCR on the multiplex PCR reads; one entry per CDR3 protein. The sample contains 600,000 to 900,000 distinct CDR3 sequences, 16% of which appear only once. Sequencing was done on a sample of blood. The receptors originated from a man aged 18 to 29 with Graves' hyperthyroidism.

This clonotype was seen repeatedly, ten times or more. The V call is TRBV12-3 or TRBV12-4, the J call TRBJ2-3, with 10 bases aligning to TRBD2. V was pared by 2 bases and J by 5 bases, with 7 bases of the junction left unmatched. The CDR3 is 16 amino acids. CDR3 sequence reads: CASSLRLAGEGDTQYF. Written as DNA, the CDR3 is TGTGCCAGCAGTTTAAGGCTAGCGGGAGAGGGAGATACGCAGTATTTT.

The V and J genes are TRBV7-3 and TRBJ2-7; D possibly corresponds to TRBD1 (6 bases). The CDR3 is 15 amino acids. Germline V CDR1 and CDR2: SGHTA, FQGTGA. Trimming stripped 0 bases from V and 5 bases from J, with 14 bases between. CDR3 nucleotides: TGTGCCAGCAGCTTAACTAGTAGGACAGAGAACGAGCAGTACTTC. Translated: CASSLTSRTENEQYF.